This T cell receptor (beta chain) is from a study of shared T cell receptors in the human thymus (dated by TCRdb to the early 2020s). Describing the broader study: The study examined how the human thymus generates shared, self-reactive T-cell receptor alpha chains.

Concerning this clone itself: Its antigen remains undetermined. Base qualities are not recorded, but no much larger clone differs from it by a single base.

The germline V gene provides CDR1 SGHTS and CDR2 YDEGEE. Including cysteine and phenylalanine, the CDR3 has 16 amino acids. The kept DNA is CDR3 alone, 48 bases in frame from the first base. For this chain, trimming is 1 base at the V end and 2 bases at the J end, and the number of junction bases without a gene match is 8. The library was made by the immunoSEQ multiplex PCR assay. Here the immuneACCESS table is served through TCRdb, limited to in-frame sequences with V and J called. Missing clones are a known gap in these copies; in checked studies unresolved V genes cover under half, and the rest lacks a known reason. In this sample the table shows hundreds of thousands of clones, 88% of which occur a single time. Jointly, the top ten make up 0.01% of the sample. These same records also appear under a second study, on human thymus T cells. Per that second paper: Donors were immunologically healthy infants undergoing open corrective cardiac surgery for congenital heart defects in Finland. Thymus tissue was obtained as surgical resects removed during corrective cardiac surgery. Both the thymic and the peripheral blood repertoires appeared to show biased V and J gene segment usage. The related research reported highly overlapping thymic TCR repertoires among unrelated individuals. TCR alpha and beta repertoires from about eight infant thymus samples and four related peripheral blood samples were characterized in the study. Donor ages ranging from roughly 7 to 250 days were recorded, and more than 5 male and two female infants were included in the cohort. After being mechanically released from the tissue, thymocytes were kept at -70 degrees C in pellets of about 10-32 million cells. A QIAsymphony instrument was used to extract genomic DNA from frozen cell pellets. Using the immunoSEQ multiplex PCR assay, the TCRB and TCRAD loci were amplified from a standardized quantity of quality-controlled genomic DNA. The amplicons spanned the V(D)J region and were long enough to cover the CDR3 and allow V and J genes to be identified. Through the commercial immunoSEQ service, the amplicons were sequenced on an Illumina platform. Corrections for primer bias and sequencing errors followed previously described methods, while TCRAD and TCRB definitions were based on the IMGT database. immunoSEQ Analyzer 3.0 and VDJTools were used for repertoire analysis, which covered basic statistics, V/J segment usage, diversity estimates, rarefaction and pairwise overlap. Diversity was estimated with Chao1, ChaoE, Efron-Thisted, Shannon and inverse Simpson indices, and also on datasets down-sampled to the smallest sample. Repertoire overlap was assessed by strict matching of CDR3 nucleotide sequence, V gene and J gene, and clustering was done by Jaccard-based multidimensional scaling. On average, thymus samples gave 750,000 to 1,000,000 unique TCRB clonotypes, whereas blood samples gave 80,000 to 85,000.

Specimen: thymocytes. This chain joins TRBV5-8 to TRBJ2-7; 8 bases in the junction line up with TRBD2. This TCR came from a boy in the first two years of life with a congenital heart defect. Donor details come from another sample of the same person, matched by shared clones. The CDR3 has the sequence CASSLNQTSATYEQYF. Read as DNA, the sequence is TGTGCCAGCAGCTTGAACCAGACTAGCGCTACCTACGAGCAGTACTTC.